A selection of T cell receptor beta chains follows, all from one sample in a study of response to subunit inactivated influenza vaccine. Each CDR3 protein is one row after TCRdb ran MiXCR on the RT-PCR reads. The sample holds around 850,000 distinct CDR3 sequences, around 20% seen once. Sequencing used PBMCs from blood, obtained less than 6 days after vaccination. These receptors originate from a man aged 45-65 years who received an inactivated influenza vaccine. The CDR3 runs from the conserved cysteine through the conserved F or W. D genes are given only for firm matches. Clone size is stated in some rows and not others, as once, few, many or a class when expanded.

v_gene: TRBV9
abundance: once
j_gene: TRBJ1-4
d_gene: NA
CDR3nt: TGTGCCAGCAGCGAAACAGGGTTCCCTCGCGAAAAACTGTTTTTT
CDR3aa: CASSETGFPREKLFF

v_gene: TRBV15
abundance: few
j_gene: TRBJ2-1
d_gene: NA
CDR3nt: TGTGCCACCTATCACCTAGGGGGGCTGAACTACAATGAGCAGTTCTTC
CDR3aa: CATYHLGGLNYNEQFF

v_gene: TRBV6-5
abundance: NA
j_gene: TRBJ2-7
d_gene: NA
CDR3nt: TGTGCCAGCAGTTACTCGTCTGCGTCGCGGACCTCCTACGAGCAGTACTTC
CDR3aa: CASSYSSASRTSYEQYF

v_gene: TRBV7-2
abundance: NA
j_gene: TRBJ2-5
d_gene: NA
CDR3nt: TGTGCCAGCAGCTCCCCTGGGATAAAACAAGAGACCCAGTACTTC
CDR3aa: CASSSPGIKQETQYF

v_gene: TRBV20-1
abundance: NA
j_gene: TRBJ2-3
d_gene: TRBD2
CDR3nt: TGCAGTGCTACTGGGTGCGGGGGGACCACAGATACGCAGTATTTT
CDR3aa: CSATGCGGTTDTQYF

v_gene: TRBV5-1
abundance: NA
j_gene: TRBJ1-2
d_gene: TRBD1
CDR3nt: TGCGCCAGCAGACAGGGGCTCGACTATGGCTACACCTTC
CDR3aa: CASRQGLDYGYTF

v_gene: TRBV7-2
abundance: many
j_gene: TRBJ2-1
d_gene: TRBD2
CDR3nt: TGTGCCAGCAGCTTACTCGGACTAGCGGGATACAATGAGCAGTTCTTC
CDR3aa: CASSLLGLAGYNEQFF

v_gene: TRBV5-1
abundance: few
j_gene: TRBJ2-3
d_gene: TRBD1
CDR3nt: TGCGCCAGCAGCTCCACGGGACAGAGCACAGATACGCAGTATTTT
CDR3aa: CASSSTGQSTDTQYF

v_gene: TRBV6-5
abundance: NA
j_gene: TRBJ1-6
d_gene: NA
CDR3nt: TGTGCCAGCAGTTACTCGATGGGGTATAGCTCCTATAATTCACCCCTCCACTTT
CDR3aa: CASSYSMGYSSYNSPLHF

v_gene: TRBV7-8
abundance: NA
j_gene: TRBJ2-1
d_gene: TRBD1
CDR3nt: TGTGCCAGCAGCTTAGCGCGGACAGGGTACAATGAGCAGTTCTTC
CDR3aa: CASSLARTGYNEQFF

v_gene: TRBV12-3/TRBV12-4
abundance: NA
j_gene: TRBJ2-1
d_gene: NA
CDR3nt: TGTGCCAGCAGTTTAGCCGTACAGGACAATGAGCAGTTCTTC
CDR3aa: CASSLAVQDNEQFF

v_gene: TRBV4-3
abundance: few
j_gene: TRBJ2-3
d_gene: TRBD2
CDR3nt: TGCGCCAGCAGCCTCCGAGGTTCGGGGGGGCAGGGAGATACGCAGTATTTT
CDR3aa: CASSLRGSGGQGDTQYF

v_gene: TRBV4-2
abundance: NA
j_gene: TRBJ2-5
d_gene: TRBD2
CDR3nt: TGTGCCAGCAGCCAAGCAGGGACTAGCTTACAGACCCAGTACTTC
CDR3aa: CASSQAGTSLQTQYF

v_gene: TRBV7-3
abundance: NA
j_gene: TRBJ2-3
d_gene: TRBD1
CDR3nt: TGTGCCAGCAGCCGACAGGGGGTGACAGATACGCAGTATTTT
CDR3aa: CASSRQGVTDTQYF